A single sample is the source of the 11 T cell receptor beta chains below, sequenced in a study of blood T cells in healthy people across ages. Primed by a sample-barcoded 5' primer and a J-beta primer mix, a second PCR proceeded for about 7 to 11 cycles. Each CDR3 protein gets one entry after TCRdb re-called the 5' RACE reads with MiXCR. The sample has around 1,500,000 distinct CDR3 sequences; 42% are singletons. Sequenced sample: blood. These receptors were taken from a woman younger than 35 in good health.

The V gene is TRBV3-1, the J gene TRBJ2-7, with 7 bases matching TRBD2. The CDR3 has 15 amino acids. Losses at the gene ends were 1 base for V and 2 bases for J; bases not matched to a gene: 5. Germline V gives CDR1 LGHDT, CDR2 YNNKEL (reference sequence). As DNA, the CDR3 is TGTGCCAGCAGCCAAGGTTCAGCGGGAACCTACGAGCAGTACTTC. Translation: CASSQGSAGTYEQYF.

This clonotype was counted many times. CDR3 amino acids: CASRTGNTEAFF. The CDR3 nucleotides read TGTGCCAGCAGAACAGGGAACACTGAAGCTTTCTTT. V and J are TRBV6-2 or TRBV6-3 and TRBJ1-1; a possible D gene is TRBD1 (5 bases). Trimming removed 6 bases at V and 1 base at J, with 6 bases between. CDR1 is MNHEY and CDR2 is SVGEGT in the germline V gene. This CDR3 comprises 12 residues.

The V gene is TRBV12-3 or TRBV12-4, the J gene TRBJ2-3; D is ambiguous. V shed 7 bases and J shed 3 bases, with 14 bases lying between them. The CDR3 consists of 14 residues. The CDR3 protein is CASTLRRGTDTQYF. The CDR3 DNA is TGTGCCAGCACCCTTCGGAGAGGTACAGATACGCAGTATTTT.

The chain has TRBV6-1 and TRBJ2-1, with D possibly matching TRBD2 (7 bases). This CDR3 is built from 13 residues. Germline assignment: CDR1 MNHNS and CDR2 SASEGT. V lost 0 bases and J 15 bases, leaving 15 bases between the germline ends. The chain's CDR3 is CASSEAGGREWFF. Written as DNA, the CDR3 is TGTGCCAGCAGTGAAGCCGGGGGGCGGGAATGGTTCTTC.

J is TRBJ2-6 and V is TRBV9; a weak D match, TRBD1 (6 bases). V shed 0 bases and J shed 2 bases, with 9 bases lying between them. The CDR3 extends over 16 amino acids. Germline CDR1 is SGDLS and CDR2 is YYNGEE. As DNA, the CDR3 is TGTGCCAGCAGCGTAGTGGGGGCTGCTGGGGCCAACGTCCTGACTTTC. Protein product: CASSVVGAAGANVLTF.

This clonotype came up a few times. The chain employs TRBV29-1 and TRBJ1-2, with 8 bases fitting TRBD1. Losses at the gene ends were 5 bases for V and 6 bases for J; bases not matched to a gene: 5. The CDR3 spans 12 residues. The germline V gene encodes CDR1 SQVTM and CDR2 ANQGSEA. The CDR3 nucleotides read TGCAGCGTTATAGACAGGGGAGATGGCTACACCTTC. It translates to CSVIDRGDGYTF. Based on the CDR3 plus reference TRBV29-1 and TRBJ1-2, the full variable domain is SAVISQKPSRDICQRGTSLTIQCQVDSQVTMMFWYRQQPGQSLTLIATANQGSEATYESGFVIDKFPISRPNLTFSTLTVSNMSPEDSSIYLCSVIDRGDGYTFGSGTRLTVV.

This clonotype occurred a few times. J is TRBJ2-7 and V is TRBV15, with TRBD2 matching over 11 bases. CDR1 is LNHNV, CDR2 YYDKDF, per germline (reference sequence). The CDR3 sequence is 14 residues long. Trimming removed 5 bases from V and 4 bases from J; junction bases left unmatched: 4. As DNA, the CDR3 is TGTGCCACCAGCCCGGGACTAGCGGATTACGAGCAGTACTTC. Its protein is CATSPGLADYEQYF.

The chain is built from TRBV3-1 and TRBJ2-5; TRBD1 matches 9 bases. Trimming at V came to 2 bases and at J to 2 bases, leaving 6 bases not matched to a gene. Germline CDR1 reads LGHDT; CDR2 reads YNNKEL (reference sequence). The CDR3 totals 16 residues. The CDR3 region has the DNA TGTGCCAGCAGCCAACTGGACAGGGGAATTCAAGAGACCCAGTACTTC. This translates into CASSQLDRGIQETQYF.

This clonotype was picked up a small number of times. This chain uses TRBV6-1 with TRBJ2-5, with 8 bases aligning to TRBD1. Germline V gives CDR1 MNHNS, CDR2 SASEGT. V lost 6 bases to trimming and J lost 0 bases; unmatched junction nucleotides: 12. The CDR3 loop spans 17 amino acids. The CDR3 here is CASSPRSDRGYQETQYF. The CDR3 nucleotides are TGTGCCAGCAGCCCACGCAGTGACAGGGGTTACCAAGAGACCCAGTACTTC.

In its sample, this clonotype was seen a few times. The chain employs TRBV14 and TRBJ2-3, with unresolved D. The CDR3 has 12 amino acids. Trimming took 2 bases from V and 4 from J, leaving 4 bases between them. Per germline, CDR1 SGHDN and CDR2 FVKESK. The CDR3 region is CASSQFADTQYF. The CDR3 DNA sequence: TGTGCCAGCAGCCAATTCGCAGATACGCAGTATTTT.

The V gene is TRBV5-1, the J gene TRBJ1-1, with TRBD1 identical over 7 bases. V was pared by 2 bases and J by 3 bases, with 10 bases of the junction left unmatched. The CDR3 contains 16 residues. Germline loops: CDR1 SGHRS, CDR2 YFSETQ. CDR3 in amino acids: CASSFYVDRADTEAFF. In nucleotides, the CDR3 is TGCGCCAGCAGCTTTTACGTCGACAGGGCCGACACTGAAGCTTTCTTT.